These T cell receptor beta chains were read from a single sample in a study of blood T cell repertoires in COVID-19. TCRdb's table, derived via immunoSEQ multiplex PCR, lists solely in-frame clones and lacks some. The sample lists some 430,000 clones, around 90% occurring once. Specimen: PBMCs or T cells enriched from blood (not recorded which). Receptors originate from a man between 18 and 35 years old who had recovered from COVID-19. CDR3s include the opening cysteine and the closing phenylalanine or tryptophan. D genes are given only for firm matches. Clone size, where shown, is once, few, many, or a class for clones that have expanded.

-	TRBV7-9	TRBJ1-5	-	TGTGCCAGCAGCCAGAACAGGGAAAATCAGCCCCAGCATTTT	CASSQNRENQPQHF
-	TRBV19	TRBJ1-2	-	TGTGCCAGTAGTCCTCGACAGGTTTCCGGCTACACCTTC	CASSPRQVSGYTF
-	TRBV6-1	TRBJ1-1	-	TGTGCCAGCAGTGATGGGGGGGGGACGGAAAATACGGCTTTCTTT	CASSDGGGTENTAFF
-	TRBV11-2	TRBJ2-1	-	TGTGCCAGCAAAACAAGCTCCTACAATGAGCAGTTCTTC	CASKTSSYNEQFF
-	TRBV4-1	TRBJ1-1	-	TGCGCCAGCAGCCACCCGGCGGAGAACACTGAAGCTTTCTTT	CASSHPAENTEAFF
TRBD1	TRBV19	TRBJ1-6	-	TGTGCCAGTAGTACCACAGGGGGTAATTCACCCCTCCACTTT	CASSTTGGNSPLHF
TRBD2	TRBV9	TRBJ2-1	-	TGTGCCAGCAGCCCCCATGTTGCGGGGGGTACCGACAATGAGCAGTTCTTC	CASSPHVAGGTDNEQFF
-	TRBV5-1	TRBJ1-1	-	TGCGCCAGCACTCGGGAGCTCATGAACACTGAAGCTTTCTTT	CASTRELMNTEAFF
-	TRBV27	TRBJ2-3	few	TGTGCCAGCAGTCTAACCCGTAGGGGGACAGATACGCAGTATTTT	CASSLTRRGTDTQYF
TRBD1	TRBV29-1	TRBJ1-2	-	TGCAGCATTACCCCGACAGGGGGAAGCTATGGCTACACCTTC	CSITPTGGSYGYTF